A selection of T cell receptor beta chains follows, all from one sample in a study of T-cell memory formation after mild COVID-19. TCRdb re-called the 5' RACE reads with MiXCR, one entry per CDR3 protein. The sample contains approximately 350,000 distinct CDR3 sequences, roughly an eighth of which appear only once. The sequenced sample was PBMCs or a T cell subset sorted from them (not recorded which). The receptors shown here come from a man between 18 and 35 years old who had mild COVID-19 (a few samples of this study predate the infection). Cell type and time point are not known. CDR3s include the opening cysteine and the closing phenylalanine or tryptophan. Clone size is given for some rows only: seen once, a few or many times, or a class if the clone is expanded.

TRBJ2-7,TRBV7-8,-,CASSSKVTYYEQYF
TRBJ1-5,TRBV6-4,few,CASSTDRSGISLNQPQHF
TRBJ2-3,TRBV4-2,-,CASSQDQRGGPDTQYF
TRBJ2-2,TRBV12-5,-,CASGLDHGQGAGGELFF
TRBJ2-1,TRBV6-6,-,CASSPLYRGSSYNEQFF
TRBJ1-2,TRBV6-5,-,CASRTEIYGYTF
TRBJ1-5,TRBV23-1,few,CASSQSRGSNQPQHF
TRBJ2-3,TRBV7-9,-,CASSGRGGATDTQYF
TRBJ2-5,TRBV7-2,few,CASSGRRGGETQYF
TRBJ2-4,TRBV5-6,many,CASSPWGVTNIQYF
TRBJ2-3,TRBV9,few,CASSVSLAGAPPADTQYF
TRBJ1-5,TRBV7-2,-,CASSRDSSSNQPQHF
TRBJ2-5,TRBV7-9,few,CASSRGTLETQYF
TRBJ2-3,TRBV6-5,-,CASRRVAGGLADTQYF
TRBJ2-3,TRBV24-1,-,CATSDPTRTDDTQYF
TRBJ1-1,TRBV7-9,many,CASSLDPVGTEAFF
TRBJ2-1,TRBV18,few,CASSPVGYNEQFF
TRBJ1-5,TRBV29-1,-,CSVEGPQPQHF
TRBJ2-3,TRBV29-1,-,CSVRPGQGSTDTQYF
TRBJ1-2,TRBV20-1,few,CSAPTRRGYTF
TRBJ2-3,TRBV12-3/TRBV12-4,many,CASSLVVDTQYF
TRBJ2-3,TRBV12-3/TRBV12-4,-,CASSFLRQKGPDTQYF
TRBJ2-1,TRBV6-5,-,CASSPLRWVGNEQFF
TRBJ2-5,TRBV3-1,few,CASSQEPPRGRETQYF
TRBJ1-1,TRBV5-6,-,CASSLAGNMNTEAFF
TRBJ1-1,TRBV5-1,many,CASSRRARDRGNTEAFF
TRBJ1-2,TRBV6-5,-,CASSYGGQPIAYGYTF
TRBJ2-3,TRBV25-1,-,CASSPHQGKGTDTQYF
TRBJ2-2,TRBV4-3,few,CASSQEEAQGHGELFF
TRBJ2-1,TRBV5-1,few,CASTWAGDSYNEQFF
TRBJ1-5,TRBV7-2,many,CASSLGHRGLGQPQHF
TRBJ2-3,TRBV2,-,CASARWRGGGTSTDTQYF
TRBJ1-1,TRBV5-5,-,CASSSPNTEAFF
TRBJ2-7,TRBV5-1,-,CASSLGTGAPYEQYF
TRBJ1-1,TRBV7-2,few,CASSSYRENTEAFF
TRBJ2-7,TRBV12-3/TRBV12-4,few,CASSQTPGHIYEQYF
TRBJ2-1,TRBV7-2,-,CASSLKTSAYNEQFF
TRBJ1-3,TRBV20-1,few,CSARTDYRNTIYF